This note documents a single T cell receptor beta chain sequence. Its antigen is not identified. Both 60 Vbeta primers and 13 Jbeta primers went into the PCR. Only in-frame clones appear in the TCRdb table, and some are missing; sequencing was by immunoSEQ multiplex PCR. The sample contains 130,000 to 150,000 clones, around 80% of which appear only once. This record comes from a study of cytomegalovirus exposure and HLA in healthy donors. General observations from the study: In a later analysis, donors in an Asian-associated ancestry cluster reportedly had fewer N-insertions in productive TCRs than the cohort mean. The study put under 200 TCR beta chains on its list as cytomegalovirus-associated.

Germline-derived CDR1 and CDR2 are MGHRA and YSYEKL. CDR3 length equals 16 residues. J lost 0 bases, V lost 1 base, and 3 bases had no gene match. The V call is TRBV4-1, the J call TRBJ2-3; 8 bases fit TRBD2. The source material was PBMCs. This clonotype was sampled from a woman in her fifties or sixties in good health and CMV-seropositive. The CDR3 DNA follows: TGCGCCAGCAGCCAAGTAGCGGGGTCTAGCACAGATACGCAGTATTTT. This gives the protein CASSQVAGSSTDTQYF.